Listed below are T cell receptor beta chains from one sample, sequenced in a study of T cells in Graves' hyperthyroidism and ophthalmopathy. TCRdb itself ran the multiplex PCR reads through MiXCR, one entry per CDR3 protein. The sample lists around 100,000 distinct CDR3 sequences; 47% were seen once. Material: blood. The receptors stem from a man in his forties or fifties with Graves' hyperthyroidism. The CDR3 runs from the conserved cysteine through the conserved F or W. D genes are given only for firm matches. Clone size appears in some rows only: once, few, many, or a class for an expanded clone.

CDR3 DNA | CDR3 protein | D gene | J gene | V gene | clone size
TGTGCCAGAAGCGCCCGACTAGCGGGGTGGACAGATACGCAGTATTTT | CARSARLAGWTDTQYF | TRBD2 | TRBJ2-3 | TRBV5-3 | NA
NA | CASSLERQGLTGELFFGETQYF | NA | TRBJ2-5 | TRBV7-2 | NA
TGTGCCAGCAGTTTTAGCTCAGATACGCAGTATTTT | CASSFSSDTQYF | NA | TRBJ2-3 | TRBV6-5 | many
TGTGCCAGCAGTCCGAAGACAGGGTGGTCACCCCTCCACTTT | CASSPKTGWSPLHF | TRBD1 | TRBJ1-6 | TRBV28 | many
TGTGCCAGCAGCGAGCGGTGGGGAGGTGAAAAACTGTTTTTT | CASSERWGGEKLFF | NA | TRBJ1-4 | TRBV9 | many
TGTGCCAGCAGCGCACAGGGTGGGGGAAATGGCTACACCTTC | CASSAQGGGNGYTF | NA | TRBJ1-2 | TRBV6-5 | NA
TGTGCCAGCAGCTTGAGGGGGGGCGCTTTGGAGACCCAGTACTTC | CASSLRGGALETQYF | NA | TRBJ2-5 | TRBV5-6 | NA
TGTGCCAGCAGTGACTCGTTGGGCACCTTC | CASSDSLGTF | NA | TRBJ2-5 | TRBV6-4 | many
TGTGCCAGCAGCTCCGGGACAGGGGTCTATGGCTACACCTTC | CASSSGTGVYGYTF | TRBD1 | TRBJ1-2 | TRBV11-2 | many
TGTGCCAGCAGTTTTGGGGCGGAACCCGGCACAGATACGCAGTATTTT | CASSFGAEPGTDTQYF | NA | TRBJ2-3 | TRBV12-3/TRBV12-4 | many
TGTGCCAGCAGCTCCCAGGGGACGGGGACTGAAGCTTTCTTT | CASSSQGTGTEAFF | NA | TRBJ1-1 | TRBV7-3 | many
TGTGCCAGCAGACCCGGGACAACTATCTACAATGAGCAGTTCTTC | CASRPGTTIYNEQFF | NA | TRBJ2-1 | TRBV12-3/TRBV12-4 | few
TGTGCCAGCAGTGCTGCGGGGGACACCGGGGAGCTGTTTTTT | CASSAAGDTGELFF | TRBD2 | TRBJ2-2 | TRBV6-4 | many
TGTGCCAGCAGCTTAAGAAGGAATCAGCCCCAGCATTTT | CASSLRRNQPQHF | NA | TRBJ1-5 | TRBV7-2 | many
TGTGCCAGCAGCCCGGGCGGGTCGATCCATGAAGCTTTCTTT | CASSPGGSIHEAFF | NA | TRBJ1-1 | TRBV7-2 | NA
TGTGCCAGCAGTTTTCAGGCTAGCGGGGGGGTAAATGAGCAGTTCTTC | CASSFQASGGVNEQFF | TRBD2 | TRBJ2-1 | TRBV12-3/TRBV12-4 | many
TGTGCCTGGAGAATAGCGGGAGCCTACGAGCAGTACTTC | CAWRIAGAYEQYF | TRBD2 | TRBJ2-7 | TRBV7-9 | few
TGCAGTACCCGACGGGGACGGGAGACCCAGTATTTC | CSTRRGRETQYF | NA | TRBJ2-5 | TRBV20-1 | NA
TGTGCCTGGAAGGCAGGGGGCCGAATCGAAGCTTTCTTT | CAWKAGGRIEAFF | TRBD1 | TRBJ1-1 | TRBV30 | NA
TGTGCCAGCAGTCGGACTAGAGGGAATGAAAAACTGTTTTTT | CASSRTRGNEKLFF | NA | TRBJ1-4 | TRBV2 | NA
TGTGCCAGCAGCCGGAGCTCCAACTACGAGCAGTACTTC | CASSRSSNYEQYF | NA | TRBJ2-7 | TRBV14 | many
TGTGCCAGCAGCCCGGGACTAGCGGACTACAATGAGCAGTTCTTC | CASSPGLADYNEQFF | TRBD2 | TRBJ2-1 | TRBV7-9 | few
TGTGCCAGCAGCGAGCGGTGGGGAGGTACTGAAGCTTTCTTT | CASSERWGGTEAFF | NA | TRBJ1-1 | TRBV9 | NA
TGCGCCAGCAGTACCCGGGACATAGGGCAGTTCTTC | CASSTRDIGQFF | NA | TRBJ2-1 | TRBV10-1 | many
TGTGCCAGTAATACGGGGGGAGGGGCTCTTTACGAGCAGTACTTC | CASNTGGGALYEQYF | TRBD2 | TRBJ2-7 | TRBV25-1 | once
TGCAGTGCTAGGGGGGTTAGCGGGGGGGCTTCCAATGAGCAGTTCTTC | CSARGVSGGASNEQFF | TRBD2 | TRBJ2-1 | TRBV20-1 | NA
TGTGCCAGCAGCACAAAGCTAGCGGGGGCCCGCGGAGATACGCAGTATTTT | CASSTKLAGARGDTQYF | TRBD2 | TRBJ2-3 | TRBV5-4 | many
TGCAGCGTTGGACCCACTAGTGGGGGGGGCGGGCGCTCAGATACGCAGTATTTT | CSVGPTSGGGGRSDTQYF | NA | TRBJ2-3 | TRBV29-1 | NA
TGTGCCAGCAGTTTAAAGTTTACGGGCTATGGCTACACCTTC | CASSLKFTGYGYTF | NA | TRBJ1-2 | TRBV9 | NA
TGTGCCAGCAGCTTAGGTGGGTCCGGGGCCAACGTCCTGACTTTC | CASSLGGSGANVLTF | NA | TRBJ2-6 | TRBV7-6 | many
TGTGCCAGCAGTCCAATTTGGGACAGGCTTTCACCCCTCCACTTT | CASSPIWDRLSPLHF | TRBD1 | TRBJ1-6 | TRBV6-5 | many
TGTGCCATCCGGGGAGATAGCAATCAGCCCCAGCATTTT | CAIRGDSNQPQHF | NA | TRBJ1-5 | TRBV10-3 | many
TGTGCCAGCAGTGAAGTTACAGGGAGCGCTGAAGCTTTCTTT | CASSEVTGSAEAFF | NA | TRBJ1-1 | TRBV2 | many
TGCGCCAGCAGCTTGGACAGCGGGGATCAGCCCCAGCATTTT | CASSLDSGDQPQHF | NA | TRBJ1-5 | TRBV5-1 | many
TGTGCCACCAGCAGAAGCAGAAGCGGGAGGGCCACCAATGAGCAGTTCTTC | CATSRSRSGRATNEQFF | TRBD2 | TRBJ2-1 | TRBV15 | NA
TGTGCCAGCAGTTCCCACAATACCTACAATGAGCAGTTCTTC | CASSSHNTYNEQFF | NA | TRBJ2-1 | TRBV27 | NA
TGTGCCACCAGCAGCAACGGGGGGGGGTATGGCTACACCTTC | CATSSNGGGYGYTF | NA | TRBJ1-2 | TRBV15 | NA
TGTGTCAGTAGTAGTTGGCAGGGCGCAGAGCAGTACTTC | CVSSSWQGAEQYF | NA | TRBJ2-7 | TRBV19 | NA
TGTGCCAGCAGCCTTGGAAGTGCCATCAATCAGCCCCAGCATTTT | CASSLGSAINQPQHF | NA | TRBJ1-5 | TRBV7-9 | many
TGTGCCAGCAGTACCGGGACAGGGGATGAAAAACTGTTTTTT | CASSTGTGDEKLFF | TRBD1 | TRBJ1-4 | TRBV2 | NA
TGTGCCAGCAGCTGGTACCAAGAGACCCAGTACTTC | CASSWYQETQYF | NA | TRBJ2-5 | TRBV7-6 | many
TGTGCCAGCAGCTACGGGACTAGCGGGACCTTCAATGAGCAGTTCTTC | CASSYGTSGTFNEQFF | TRBD2 | TRBJ2-1 | TRBV7-9 | many
TGTGCCAGCAGTTCGTTAGCGGGGCGATCCTACAATGAGCAGTTCTTC | CASSSLAGRSYNEQFF | TRBD2 | TRBJ2-1 | TRBV12-3/TRBV12-4 | many
TGTGCCAGCAGTTTAGAGAGAGGTGTTGGCACCATATATTTT | CASSLERGVGTIYF | NA | TRBJ1-3 | TRBV12-3/TRBV12-4 | many
TGTGCCAGCAGGAGGGACACCAACATTCAGTACTTC | CASRRDTNIQYF | NA | TRBJ2-4 | TRBV2 | NA
TGTGCCAGCAGCCTAGGGCGGGAGAGGCAAGTTGAGCAGTACTTC | CASSLGRERQVEQYF | TRBD2 | TRBJ2-7 | TRBV11-1 | many
TGTGCCAGCAGTTTTGGACCACTTCGGGGCTTC | CASSFGPLRGF | NA | TRBJ2-7 | TRBV27 | NA
TGCAGCGTTGAAGTAGCGGGGAAAGAGACCCAGTACTTC | CSVEVAGKETQYF | TRBD2 | TRBJ2-5 | TRBV29-1 | NA
TGCGCCAGCAGCCGCACAGTGGATCAGCCCCAGCATTTT | CASSRTVDQPQHF | NA | TRBJ1-5 | TRBV5-1 | many
TGCGCCAGCAGCTTGGAGGCAGGGGGCGCCGGAAACACCTTC | CASSLEAGGAGNTF | TRBD1 | TRBJ1-2 | TRBV5-1 | NA